This T cell receptor beta chain came from a study of Graves' ophthalmopathy and Graves' hyperthyroidism. Study results and caveats: Among expanded thyroid clonotypes above 0.001 frequency, most also occurred in blood.

Amplified TCR beta CDR3 regions were obtained using RNA transcripts as template. RT-PCR in the first round used HTBI primers; a second-round multiplex PCR followed. TCRdb reanalysed the multiplex PCR reads using MiXCR and keeps one entry per CDR3 protein. The data hold about 370,000 distinct CDR3 sequences, with roughly a sixth observed a single time. This clonotype was counted ten times or more. Its cognate antigen is unknown. Clinical symptoms, serum thyroxine, TRAb, thyroid ultrasound and orbital computed tomography formed the basis of diagnosis. The clonotype originates from an adult woman with stable Graves' hyperthyroidism. The sample comprised peripheral blood.

CDR3 in amino acids: CASSTYSREPVKLIGELFF. CDR3 nucleotides: TGTGCCAGCAGTACCTACAGCCGGGAGCCCGTAAAACTCATCGGGGAGCTGTTTTTT. This rearrangement joins TRBV28 to TRBJ2-2; possible D gene TRBD2, 6 bases. The CDR3 runs to 19 residues. Between the trimmed V and J ends, which lost 5 bases and 7 bases, there was a span of 29 bases. Germline lookup yields CDR1 MDHEN and CDR2 SYDVKM.